The sequence of this T cell receptor beta chain was determined in a study of beta chain features in type 1 diabetes. Study-wide results and limits: Although PCR might favor shorter templates, it would do so equally in patients and controls.

Details on this clone: Its antigen is unidentified.

The ends lost 5 bases at V and 2 bases at J; junction bases unmatched: 6. This CDR3 has 14 amino acids. Germline V gene sequence: CDR1 SQVTM, CDR2 ANQGSEA. Reverse transcribing all isolated RNA meant expressed TCRB transcripts were sequenced. TCRdb's copy holds only in-frame clones and misses some; the assay was immunoSEQ multiplex PCR. The data contain around 430,000 clones, roughly 31% of them singletons. Every donor provided one heparinised blood draw, which averaged about 110 mL. The V call is TRBV29-1, the J call TRBJ2-5; TRBD1 aligns across 9 bases. The TCR was taken from a man aged 18 to 29 in good health. Material: naive CD4+ T cells from blood. The CDR3 DNA follows: TGCAGCGTTTTTCCGGGACAGGGTCAAGAGACCCAGTACTTC. It encodes CSVFPGQGQETQYF.